These 12 T cell receptor beta chains originate from one sample sequenced in a study of blood T cell repertoires in COVID-19. Data came from immunoSEQ multiplex PCR; TCRdb stores just in-frame clones and leaves some out. The sample shows around 19,000 clones, 75% to 95% of them seen only once. What was sequenced was peripheral blood. The receptors shown here come from a man aged 65 to 79 with active COVID-19.

To note about this clone: The junction does not match germline at one end; this may be a read error. The J gene is TRBJ2-7, the V gene TRBV11-2, with TRBD1 identical over 8 bases. CDR3 length: 15 residues. Per the germline V gene, CDR1 is SGHAT and CDR2 is FQNNGV. CDR3 loop: CASSLQPGQGSLGDF. The CDR3 bases are TGTGCCAGCAGCCTACAACCTGGACAGGGCTCCCTTGGGGACTTC.

The table lists this clone with a count of one. This chain joins TRBV14 and TRBJ2-5; D not certain. This CDR3 comprises 15 residues. V lost 1 base, J lost 3 bases, and 12 bases lay in between. Germline V CDR1 and CDR2: SGHDN, FVKESK. The CDR3 nucleotides are TGTGCCAGCAGCCAAGCCCAGGTCATTAAAGAGACCCAGTACTTC. The encoded protein is CASSQAQVIKETQYF.

The chain joins TRBV3-1 (or the pseudogene TRBV3-2) to TRBJ1-2, with unresolved D. Deletions cut 0 bases from V and 4 bases from J, with 6 bases between. This CDR3 region has 13 residues. Germline assignment: CDR1 LGHDT and CDR2 YNNKEL (reference sequence). CDR3 sequence (DNA): TGTGCCAGCAGCCAAGATAGAGCCTATGGCTACACCTTC. This gives the protein CASSQDRAYGYTF.

This sequence joins TRBV20-1 and TRBJ2-3, with 7 bases aligning to TRBD2. J lost 2 bases, V lost 3 bases, and 5 bases had no gene match. The CDR3 spans 14 residues. Germline V gives CDR1 DFQATT, CDR2 SNEGSKA (reference sequence). The CDR3 bases are TGCAGTGCTAGTGGGGGGGGTTCCACAGATACGCAGTATTTT. Its protein product is CSASGGGSTDTQYF.

The chain is built from TRBV24-1 and TRBJ1-4, with unresolved D. This CDR3 has 13 residues. Germline CDR1 reads KGHDR; CDR2 reads SFDVKD. The V end was cut by 9 bases, the J end by 3 bases, with 10 bases between. The CDR3 loop is CATGGRSNEKLFF. The CDR3 region has the DNA TGTGCCACCGGCGGCCGATCTAATGAAAAACTGTTTTTT.

The rearrangement joins TRBV6-5 to TRBJ1-5; D not resolved. The ends were cut back, 6 bases at V and 2 bases at J, with 8 bases in the middle. CDR3 length: 13 residues. Per germline, CDR1 MNHEY and CDR2 SVGAGI. CDR3 residues: CASRRDGNQPQHF. The CDR3, as DNA: TGTGCCAGCAGGCGGGATGGCAATCAGCCCCAGCATTTT.

The V gene is TRBV20-1, the J gene TRBJ1-2, with D hard to call. Between the trimmed V and J ends, which lost 3 bases and 8 bases, there was a span of 13 bases. The V gene's germline CDR1 is DFQATT and CDR2 SNEGSKA (reference sequence). The CDR3 runs to 12 residues. The CDR3 sequence: CSASSTAWGYTF. The CDR3 DNA reads as TGCAGTGCTAGTTCTACTGCATGGGGCTACACCTTC.

This chain joins TRBV10-3 and TRBJ2-7; 10 positions match TRBD2. V was clipped by 4 bases and J by 3 bases; unmatched bases: 6. Per germline, CDR1 ENHRY and CDR2 SYGVKD. There are 15 residues in the CDR3. This CDR3 reads CAISGGSGRNYEQYF. The CDR3 DNA reads as TGTGCCATCAGTGGTGGTAGCGGGAGGAACTACGAGCAGTACTTC.

This clone appeared once. The J gene is TRBJ2-5, the V gene TRBV6-5; D is unresolved. The CDR3 runs to 13 residues. Germline V lookup: CDR1 MNHEY, CDR2 SVGAGI. Trimming removed 6 bases at V and 2 bases at J, with 10 bases between. CDR3 amino acids: CASSLPGQETQYF. The CDR3 DNA reads TGTGCCAGCAGCCTCCCCGGGCAAGAGACCCAGTACTTC.

This chain links TRBV7-2 with TRBJ2-7; 8 nucleotides line up with TRBD2. Germline lookup yields CDR1 SGHTA and CDR2 FQGNSA. Trimming at V came to 4 bases and at J to 6 bases, leaving 17 bases not matched to a gene. The length of the CDR3 is 17 residues. The CDR3 nucleotides read TGTGCCAGCAGCTCCGTCGCGACAATAGGACTAGCAGGCGAGCAGTACTTC. Encoded protein: CASSSVATIGLAGEQYF.

V and J are TRBV5-4 and TRBJ2-7, with 8 bases identical to TRBD1. The V gene's germline CDR1 is SGHNT and CDR2 YYREEE (reference sequence). Losses at the gene ends were 7 bases for V and 4 bases for J; bases not matched to a gene: 4. This CDR3 has 12 amino acids. CDR3 DNA sequence: TGTGCCAGCGGGACAGGAGGGTACGAGCAGTACTTC. Its protein is CASGTGGYEQYF. The full variable domain, with the rest looked up from reference TRBV5-4 and TRBJ2-7, is ETGVTQSPTHLIKTRGQQVTLRCSSQSGHNTVSWYQQALGQGPQFIFQYYREEENGRGNFPPRFSGLQFPNYSSELNVNALELDDSALYLCASGTGGYEQYFGPGTRLTVT.

This chain connects TRBV11-2 to TRBJ1-4, with D unclear. The CDR3 totals 14 residues. The germline V gene has CDR1 SGHAT and CDR2 FQNNGV. Trimming removed 2 bases at V and 0 bases at J, with 4 bases between. The CDR3 sequence: CASSLPSTNEKLFF. The CDR3 DNA follows: TGTGCCAGCAGCTTACCCTCAACTAATGAAAAACTGTTTTTT. Supplemented by reference TRBV11-2 and TRBJ1-4, the full variable domain reads EAGVAQSPRYKIIEKRQSVAFWCNPISGHATLYWYQQILGQGPKLLIQFQNNGVVDDSQLPKDRFSAERLKGVDSTLKIQPAKLEDSAVYLCASSLPSTNEKLFFGSGTQLSVL.